The 7 T cell receptor beta chains below were found in one sample sequenced in a study of human T cells and chemical hapten exposure. TCRdb called the 5' RACE reads again in MiXCR, with one record for every CDR3 protein. The top ten clones hold nearly 7% of a sample with more than 75,000 distinct CDR3 sequences, around a sixth of them seen once. From whole blood left unfractionated, total RNA was extracted. The source is a female donor in good health.

The chain joins TRBV6-5 to TRBJ2-7; 7 bases agree with TRBD2. This CDR3 has 15 residues. The junction had 7 bases not matched to a gene; V was cut back by 5 bases and J by 0 bases. Germline V gene data show CDR1 as MNHEY and CDR2 as SVGAGI. DNA of the CDR3: TGTGCCAGCAGTCTCGGCGGGGGTGTCTCCTACGAGCAGTACTTC. This gives the protein CASSLGGGVSYEQYF.

This clonotype was found many times. J is TRBJ2-1 and V is TRBV6-4; 10 positions match TRBD2. The length of the CDR3 is 16 residues. Germline loops: CDR1 MRHNA, CDR2 SNTAGT. V trimming: 1 base; J trimming: 7 bases; junction bases outside the gene matches: 7. The CDR3 here is CASSDLPGTSVNEQFF. The CDR3 DNA is TGTGCCAGCAGTGACTTACCCGGGACTAGCGTTAATGAGCAGTTCTTC.

The V gene is TRBV29-1, the J gene TRBJ1-6; 9 bases line up with TRBD1. The CDR3 has 13 amino acids. V dropped 6 bases and J dropped 7; count of bases not matched to a gene: 4. Germline CDR1 is SQVTM and CDR2 is ANQGSEA. As DNA, the CDR3 is TGCAGCGTGGGACAGGGTGTAAATTCACCCCTCCACTTT. It yields the protein CSVGQGVNSPLHF.

This clonotype was observed a handful of times. The chain links TRBV10-3 to TRBJ1-1; D possibly corresponds to TRBD1 (5 bases). The ends were cut back, 6 bases at V and 0 bases at J, with 14 bases in the middle. CDR1 is ENHRY and CDR2 is SYGVKD in the germline V gene. CDR3 size: 15 residues. CDR3 residues: CAIRNEWGMNTEAFF. The CDR3 DNA reads as TGTGCCATCAGGAACGAGTGGGGCATGAACACTGAAGCTTTCTTT.

In its sample, this clonotype was seen a few times. The chain combines TRBV12-3 or TRBV12-4 with TRBJ1-2; TRBD1 aligns across 9 bases. The CDR3 loop spans 17 amino acids. The ends lost 4 bases at V and 1 base at J; junction bases unmatched: 10. Written as DNA, the CDR3 is TGTGCCAGCAGTTCTACCGGGACAGGGATAGGTAACTATGGCTACACCTTC. Its translation: CASSSTGTGIGNYGYTF.

V and J are TRBV30 and TRBJ1-2; tentatively, D is TRBD1 (5 bases). V was cut by 4 bases and J by 3 bases, with 9 bases left in between. The length of the CDR3 is 12 residues. The germline gives CDR1 GTSNPN, CDR2 SVGIG (reference sequence). The CDR3 protein is CAWNRGDYGYTF. CDR3 sequence (DNA): TGTGCCTGGAACCGGGGGGACTATGGCTACACCTTC.

The V call is TRBV2, the J call TRBJ1-6; no firm D call. There are 16 residues in the CDR3. The germline CDR1 and CDR2 sequences are SNHLY and FYNNEI. The germline V and J ends were trimmed by 3 bases and 0 bases, with 9 bases remaining between them. DNA for the CDR3: TGTGCCAGCAGTGACCTCCTGAGCTCCTATAATTCACCCCTCCACTTT. Its translation: CASSDLLSSYNSPLHF.